This paragraph reports one T cell receptor beta chain. PCR was performed using 60 Vbeta and 13 Jbeta primers. Libraries were prepared by immunoSEQ multiplex PCR; TCRdb keeps only in-frame clonotypes and omits some of them. In the table there are around 140,000 clones, about four fifths of which are singletons. The data are from a study of cytomegalovirus exposure and HLA in healthy donors. This clonotype was obtained from a middle-aged man in good health and CMV-seronegative. Sequenced input: PBMCs.

The CDR3 reads CASSPRGGTVNEQFF. In DNA, the CDR3 is TGTGCCAGCAGTCCCAGGGGTGGGACAGTCAATGAGCAGTTCTTC. V usage is TRBV7-3 and J usage is TRBJ2-1, with 7 bases aligning to TRBD1. The germline gives CDR1 SGHTA, CDR2 FQGTGA. The CDR3 loop spans 15 amino acids. V was clipped by 6 bases and J by 6 bases; unmatched bases: 11.